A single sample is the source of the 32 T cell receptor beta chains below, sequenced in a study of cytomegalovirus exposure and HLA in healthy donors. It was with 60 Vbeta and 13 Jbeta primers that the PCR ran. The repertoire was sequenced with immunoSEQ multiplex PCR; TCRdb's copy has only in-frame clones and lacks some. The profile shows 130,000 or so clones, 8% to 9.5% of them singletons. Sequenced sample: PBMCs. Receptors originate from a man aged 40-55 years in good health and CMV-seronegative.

Written as DNA, the CDR3 is TGCAGTGCTAGAGGAACCGGGACACCCCACTTT. Amino acids: CSARGTGTPHF. V is TRBV20-1 and J is TRBJ1-6, with a possible D match to TRBD1 (6 bases). The CDR3 is made up of 11 amino acids. Germline loops: CDR1 DFQATT, CDR2 SNEGSKA (reference sequence). The V end was cut by 1 base, the J end by 18 bases, with 13 bases between.

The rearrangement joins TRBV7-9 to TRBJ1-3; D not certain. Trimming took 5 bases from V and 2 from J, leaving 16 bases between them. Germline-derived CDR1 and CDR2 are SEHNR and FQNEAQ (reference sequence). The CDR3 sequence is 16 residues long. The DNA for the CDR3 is TGTGCCAGCAGCCCAAAAGTGGCGGCGGCTGGAAACACCATATATTTT. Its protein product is CASSPKVAAAGNTIYF. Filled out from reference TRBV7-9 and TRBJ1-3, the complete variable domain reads DTGVSQNPRHKITKRGQNVTFRCDPISEHNRLYWYRQTLGQGPEFLTYFQNEAQLEKSRLLSDRFSAERPKGSFSTLEIQRTEQGDSAMYLCASSPKVAAAGNTIYFGEGSWLTVV.

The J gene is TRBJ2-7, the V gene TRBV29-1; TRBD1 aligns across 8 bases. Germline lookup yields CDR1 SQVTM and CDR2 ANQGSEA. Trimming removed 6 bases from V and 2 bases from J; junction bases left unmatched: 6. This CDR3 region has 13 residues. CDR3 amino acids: CSVAGTGAYEQYF. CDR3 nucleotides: TGCAGCGTCGCCGGGACAGGAGCCTACGAGCAGTACTTC.

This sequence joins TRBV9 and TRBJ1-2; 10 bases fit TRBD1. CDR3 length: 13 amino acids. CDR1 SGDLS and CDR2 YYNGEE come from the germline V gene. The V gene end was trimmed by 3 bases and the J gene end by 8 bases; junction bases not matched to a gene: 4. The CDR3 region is CASSATGGWGYTF. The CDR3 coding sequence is TGTGCCAGCAGCGCGACAGGGGGCTGGGGCTACACCTTC.

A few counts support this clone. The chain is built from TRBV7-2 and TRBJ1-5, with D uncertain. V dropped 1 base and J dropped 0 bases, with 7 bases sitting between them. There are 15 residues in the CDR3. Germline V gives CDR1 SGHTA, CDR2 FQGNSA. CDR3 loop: CASSLGPYSNQPQHF. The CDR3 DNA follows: TGTGCCAGCAGCTTAGGGCCTTATAGCAATCAGCCCCAGCATTTT.

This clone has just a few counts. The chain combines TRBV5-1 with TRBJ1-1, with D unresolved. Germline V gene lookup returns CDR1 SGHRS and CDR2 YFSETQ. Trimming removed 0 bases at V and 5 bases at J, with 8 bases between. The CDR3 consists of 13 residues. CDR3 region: CASSLDGQTEAFF. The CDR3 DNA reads TGCGCCAGCAGCTTGGATGGCCAAACTGAAGCTTTCTTT.

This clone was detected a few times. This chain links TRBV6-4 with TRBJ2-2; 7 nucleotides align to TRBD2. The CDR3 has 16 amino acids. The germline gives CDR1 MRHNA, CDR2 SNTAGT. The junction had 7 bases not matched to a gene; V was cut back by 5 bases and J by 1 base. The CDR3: CASSREGGVNTGELFF. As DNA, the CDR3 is TGTGCCAGCAGTCGAGAGGGAGGGGTGAACACCGGGGAGCTGTTTTTT.

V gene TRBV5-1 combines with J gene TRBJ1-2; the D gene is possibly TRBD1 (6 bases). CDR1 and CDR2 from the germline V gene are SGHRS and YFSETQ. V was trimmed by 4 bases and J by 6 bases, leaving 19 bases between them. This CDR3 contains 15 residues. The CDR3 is CASSPAGGVVNGYTF. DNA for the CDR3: TGCGCCAGCAGCCCGGCGGGGGGCGTCGTCAATGGCTACACCTTC.

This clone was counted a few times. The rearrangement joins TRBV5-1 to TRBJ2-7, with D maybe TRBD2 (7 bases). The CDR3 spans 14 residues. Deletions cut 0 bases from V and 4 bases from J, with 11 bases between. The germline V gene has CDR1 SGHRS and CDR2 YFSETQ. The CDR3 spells CASSLGGGVYEQYF. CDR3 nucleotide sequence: TGCGCCAGCAGCTTGGGCGGGGGCGTATACGAGCAGTACTTC.

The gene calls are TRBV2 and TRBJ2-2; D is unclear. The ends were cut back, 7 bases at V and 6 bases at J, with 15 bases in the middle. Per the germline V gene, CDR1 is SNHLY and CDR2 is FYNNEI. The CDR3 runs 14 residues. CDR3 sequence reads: CASISDSPPGELFF. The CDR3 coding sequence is TGTGCCAGCATATCAGACTCACCCCCCGGGGAGCTGTTTTTT. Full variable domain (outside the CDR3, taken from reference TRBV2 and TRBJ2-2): EPEVTQTPSHQVTQMGQEVILRCVPISNHLYFYWYRQILGQKVEFLVSFYNNEISEKSEIFDDQFSVERPDGSNFTLKIRSTKLEDSAMYFCASISDSPPGELFFGEGSRLTVL.

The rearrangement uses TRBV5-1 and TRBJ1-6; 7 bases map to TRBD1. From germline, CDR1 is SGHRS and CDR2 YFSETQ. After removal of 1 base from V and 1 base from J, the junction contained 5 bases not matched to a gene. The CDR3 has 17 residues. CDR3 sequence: CASSLRPGGSYNSPLHF. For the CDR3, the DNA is TGCGCCAGCAGCTTGCGGCCAGGGGGATCCTATAATTCACCCCTCCACTTT.

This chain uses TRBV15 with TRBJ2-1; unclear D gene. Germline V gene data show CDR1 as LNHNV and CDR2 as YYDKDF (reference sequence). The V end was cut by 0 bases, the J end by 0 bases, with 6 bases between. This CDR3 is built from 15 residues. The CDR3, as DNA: TGTGCCACCAGCAGAGATAAGAGCTCCTACAATGAGCAGTTCTTC. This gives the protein CATSRDKSSYNEQFF.

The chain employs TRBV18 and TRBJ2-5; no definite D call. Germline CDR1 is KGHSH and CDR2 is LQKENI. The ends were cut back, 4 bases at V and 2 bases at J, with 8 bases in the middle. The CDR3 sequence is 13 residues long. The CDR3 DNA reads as TGTGCCAGCTCACGTGCCAGACAAGAGACCCAGTACTTC. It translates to CASSRARQETQYF.

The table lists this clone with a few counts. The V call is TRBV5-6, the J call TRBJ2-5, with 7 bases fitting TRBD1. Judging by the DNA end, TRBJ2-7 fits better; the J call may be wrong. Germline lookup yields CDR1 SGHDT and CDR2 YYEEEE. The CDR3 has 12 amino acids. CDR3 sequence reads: CASTHRGYEQYF. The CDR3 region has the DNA TGTGCCAGCACCCACAGGGGATACGAGCAGTACTTC.

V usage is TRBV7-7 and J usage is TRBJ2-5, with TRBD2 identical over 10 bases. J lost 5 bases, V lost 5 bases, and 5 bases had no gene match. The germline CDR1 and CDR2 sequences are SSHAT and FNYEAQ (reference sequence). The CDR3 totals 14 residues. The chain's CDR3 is CASSLSGGAETQYF. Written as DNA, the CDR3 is TGTGCCAGCAGCCTAAGCGGGGGGGCGGAGACCCAGTACTTC. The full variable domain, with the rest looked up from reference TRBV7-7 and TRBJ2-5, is GAGVSQSPRYKVTKRGQDVTLRCDPISSHATLYWYQQALGQGPEFLTYFNYEAQPDKSGLPSDRFSAERPEGSISTLTIQRTEQRDSAMYRCASSLSGGAETQYFGPGTRLLVL.

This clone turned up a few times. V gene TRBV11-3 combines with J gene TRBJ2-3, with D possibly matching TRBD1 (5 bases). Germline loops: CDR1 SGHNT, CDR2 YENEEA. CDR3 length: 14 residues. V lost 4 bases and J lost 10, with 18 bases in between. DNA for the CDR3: TGTGCCAGCAGCTCACCGACAGCCCCCCACGCGCAGTATTTT. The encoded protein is CASSSPTAPHAQYF.

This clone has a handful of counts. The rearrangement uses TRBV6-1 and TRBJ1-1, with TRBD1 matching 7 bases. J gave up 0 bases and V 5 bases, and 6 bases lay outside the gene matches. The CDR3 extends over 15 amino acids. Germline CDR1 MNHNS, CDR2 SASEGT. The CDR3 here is CASSWETGVNTEAFF. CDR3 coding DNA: TGTGCCAGCAGTTGGGAAACAGGGGTGAACACTGAAGCTTTCTTT.

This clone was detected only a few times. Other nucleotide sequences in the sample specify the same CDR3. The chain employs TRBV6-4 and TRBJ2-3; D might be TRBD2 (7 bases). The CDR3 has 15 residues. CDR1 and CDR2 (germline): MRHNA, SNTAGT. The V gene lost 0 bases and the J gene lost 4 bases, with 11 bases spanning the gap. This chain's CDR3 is CASSDSEGGADTQYF. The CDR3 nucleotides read TGTGCCAGCAGTGACTCCGAGGGGGGGGCAGATACGCAGTATTTT.

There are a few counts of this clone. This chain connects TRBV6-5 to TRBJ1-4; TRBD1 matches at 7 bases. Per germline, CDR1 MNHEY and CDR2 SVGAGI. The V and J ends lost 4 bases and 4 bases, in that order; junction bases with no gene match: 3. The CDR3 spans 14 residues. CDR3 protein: CASSSGTVNEKLFF. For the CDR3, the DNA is TGTGCCAGCAGTTCCGGGACAGTTAATGAAAAACTGTTTTTT.

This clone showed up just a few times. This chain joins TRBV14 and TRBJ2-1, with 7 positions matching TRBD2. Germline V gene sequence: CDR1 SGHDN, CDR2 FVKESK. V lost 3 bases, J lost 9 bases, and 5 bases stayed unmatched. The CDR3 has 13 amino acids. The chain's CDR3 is CASSQFGGSEQFF. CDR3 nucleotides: TGTGCCAGCAGCCAGTTCGGGGGGAGTGAGCAGTTCTTC.

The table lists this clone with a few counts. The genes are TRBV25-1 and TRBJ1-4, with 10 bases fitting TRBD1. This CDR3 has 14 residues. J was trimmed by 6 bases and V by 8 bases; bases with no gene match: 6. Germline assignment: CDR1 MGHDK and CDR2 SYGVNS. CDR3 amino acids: CASGDRGHYEKLFF. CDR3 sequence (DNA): TGTGCCAGCGGGGACAGGGGCCATTATGAAAAACTGTTTTTT. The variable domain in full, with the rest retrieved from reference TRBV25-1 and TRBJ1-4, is EADIYQTPRYLVIGTGKKITLECSQTMGHDKMYWYQQDPGMELHLIHYSYGVNSTEKGDLSSESTVSRIRTEHFPLTLESARPSHTSQYLCASGDRGHYEKLFFGSGTQLSVL.

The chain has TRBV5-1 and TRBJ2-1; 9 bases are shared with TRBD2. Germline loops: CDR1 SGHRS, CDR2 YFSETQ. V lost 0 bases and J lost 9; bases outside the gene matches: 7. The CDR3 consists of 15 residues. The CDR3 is CASSLEGGGAGEQFF. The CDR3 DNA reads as TGCGCCAGCAGCTTGGAAGGCGGGGGGGCGGGTGAGCAGTTCTTC.

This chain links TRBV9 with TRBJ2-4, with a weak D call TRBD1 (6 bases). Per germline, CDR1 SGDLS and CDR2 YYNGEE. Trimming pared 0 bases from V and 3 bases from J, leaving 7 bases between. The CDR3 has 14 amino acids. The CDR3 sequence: CASSVDRDKNIQYF. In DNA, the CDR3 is TGTGCCAGCAGCGTAGACAGGGACAAAAACATTCAGTACTTC. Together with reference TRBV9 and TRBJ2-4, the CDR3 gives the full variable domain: DSGVTQTPKHLITATGQRVTLRCSPRSGDLSVYWYQQSLDQGLQFLIQYYNGEERAKGNILERFSAQQFPDLHSELNLSSLELGDSALYFCASSVDRDKNIQYFGAGTRLSVL.

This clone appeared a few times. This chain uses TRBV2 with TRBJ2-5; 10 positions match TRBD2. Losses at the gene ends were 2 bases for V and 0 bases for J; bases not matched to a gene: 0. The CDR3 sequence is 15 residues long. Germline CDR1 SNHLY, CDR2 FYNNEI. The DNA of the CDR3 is TGTGCCAGCAGTGAAACTAGCGGGAACCAAGAGACCCAGTACTTC. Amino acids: CASSETSGNQETQYF. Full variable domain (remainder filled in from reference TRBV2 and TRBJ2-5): EPEVTQTPSHQVTQMGQEVILRCVPISNHLYFYWYRQILGQKVEFLVSFYNNEISEKSEIFDDQFSVERPDGSNFTLKIRSTKLEDSAMYFCASSETSGNQETQYFGPGTRLLVL.

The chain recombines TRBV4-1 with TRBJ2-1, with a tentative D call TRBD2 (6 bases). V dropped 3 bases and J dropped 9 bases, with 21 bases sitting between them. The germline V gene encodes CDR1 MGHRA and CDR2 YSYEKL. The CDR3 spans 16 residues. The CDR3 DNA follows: TGCGCCAGCAGCCATCGCGGCGGACTAAGCTACGGTGAGCAGTTCTTC. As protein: CASSHRGGLSYGEQFF.

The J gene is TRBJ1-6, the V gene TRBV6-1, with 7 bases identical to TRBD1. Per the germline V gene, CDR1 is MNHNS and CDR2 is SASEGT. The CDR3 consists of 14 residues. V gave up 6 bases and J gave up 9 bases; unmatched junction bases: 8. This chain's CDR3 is CASSTTGIVSPLHF. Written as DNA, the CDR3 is TGTGCCAGCAGCACGACAGGGATAGTTTCACCCCTCCACTTT.

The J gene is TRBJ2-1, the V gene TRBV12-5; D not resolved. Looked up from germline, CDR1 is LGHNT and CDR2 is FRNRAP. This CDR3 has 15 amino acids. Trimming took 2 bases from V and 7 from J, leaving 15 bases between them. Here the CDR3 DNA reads TGTGCTAGTGGTTTGCGCGACTCCCCTGGTAATGAGCAGTTCTTC. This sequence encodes CASGLRDSPGNEQFF.

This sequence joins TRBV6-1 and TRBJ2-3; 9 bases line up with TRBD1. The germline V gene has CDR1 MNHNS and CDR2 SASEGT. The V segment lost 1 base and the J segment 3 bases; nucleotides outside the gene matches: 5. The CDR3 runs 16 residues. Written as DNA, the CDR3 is TGTGCCAGCAGTGAAGACACAGGGGGCGCAACAGATACGCAGTATTTT. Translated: CASSEDTGGATDTQYF.

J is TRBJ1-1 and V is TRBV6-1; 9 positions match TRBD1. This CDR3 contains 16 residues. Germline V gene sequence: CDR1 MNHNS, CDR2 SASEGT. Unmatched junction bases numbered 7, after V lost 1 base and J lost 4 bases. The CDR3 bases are TGTGCCAGCAGTGAAGGGAGGACAGGGGTGGCCACTGAAGCTTTCTTT. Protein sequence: CASSEGRTGVATEAFF.

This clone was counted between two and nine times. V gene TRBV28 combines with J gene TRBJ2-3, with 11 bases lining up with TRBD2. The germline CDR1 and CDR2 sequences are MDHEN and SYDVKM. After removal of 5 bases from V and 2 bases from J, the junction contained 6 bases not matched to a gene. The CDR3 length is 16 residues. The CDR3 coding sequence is TGTGCCAGCAGTCCACTAGCGGGGGCAATCACAGATACGCAGTATTTT. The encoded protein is CASSPLAGAITDTQYF.

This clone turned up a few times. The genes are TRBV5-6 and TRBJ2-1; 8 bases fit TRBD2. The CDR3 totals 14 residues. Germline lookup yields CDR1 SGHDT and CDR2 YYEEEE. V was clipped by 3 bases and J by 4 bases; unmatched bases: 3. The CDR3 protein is CASSSIAGYNEQFF. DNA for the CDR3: TGTGCCAGCAGCTCCATAGCGGGGTACAATGAGCAGTTCTTC.

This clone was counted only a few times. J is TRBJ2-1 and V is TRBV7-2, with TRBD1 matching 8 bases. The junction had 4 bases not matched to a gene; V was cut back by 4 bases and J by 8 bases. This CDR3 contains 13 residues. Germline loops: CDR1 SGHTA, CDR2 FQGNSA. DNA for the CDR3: TGTGCCAGCAGCTACGGACAGGGCTATGAGCAGTTCTTC. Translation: CASSYGQGYEQFF.